The T cell receptor (beta chain) described here comes from a study of T cell responses to AZD1222 COVID-19 vaccine. Trimming pared 1 base from V and 1 base from J, leaving 6 bases between. The CDR3 has 13 residues. CDR1 is SGHRS and CDR2 is YFSETQ in the germline V gene. The data were produced by immunoSEQ multiplex PCR, yet TCRdb's version contains in-frame clones alone and is incomplete. The profile covers roughly 99,000 clones, with around 89% appearing a single time and about 6.6% taken by the ten largest. Overall study results and limits: Donors skewed white British and female; clonal diversity was possibly underestimated. After the peak T cell response, and only then, were repertoires sampled.

With respect to this clone: The antigen remains undetermined. Distinct nucleotide sequences in the sample also encode this CDR3.

This specimen was peripheral blood, taken on day 0 of AZD1222 vaccination. The origin of this receptor is an adult in good health. V gene TRBV5-1 combines with J gene TRBJ2-7; tentative D call: TRBD1 (6 bases). The CDR3 DNA reads TGCGCCAGCAGCTTGCAGGGGTCCTACGAGCAGTACTTC. It yields the protein CASSLQGSYEQYF.